Presented here are 3 T cell receptor beta chains from one specimen sequenced in a study of blood T cell repertoires in COVID-19. The repertoire was sequenced with immunoSEQ multiplex PCR; TCRdb's copy has only in-frame clones and lacks some. The sample includes around 190,000 clones, around 90% of them seen just once. Sequencing was carried out using peripheral blood. The source of these receptors is a human donor in a cohort sampled during active COVID-19.

Regarding this clone: Mismatch with germline at one junction end may stem from a read error. The chain couples TRBV3-1 (or the pseudogene TRBV3-2) to TRBJ2-5, with D tentatively TRBD1 (7 bases). Germline assignment: CDR1 LGHDT and CDR2 YNNKEL (reference sequence). CDR3 length: 15 amino acids. Here the CDR3 reads CASSQVRGATETQYF. The CDR3 bases are TGTGCCAGCAGTCAAGTCAGGGGGGCCACTGAGACCCAGTACTTC.

The genes are TRBV4-3 and TRBJ1-5; D remains ambiguous. CDR3 length equals 15 residues. Trimming shortened V by 0 bases and J by 4 bases, and 10 bases separated the two germline ends. Germline V CDR1 and CDR2: LGHNA, YSLEER. CDR3 coding DNA: TGCGCCAGCAGCCAAGAGTTGTGGGCAAATCAGCCCCAGCATTTT. Translation gives CASSQELWANQPQHF.

This clone was found once. This chain uses TRBV4-2 with TRBJ2-7, with 12 positions matching TRBD2. With V trimmed by 0 bases and J by 7 bases, 10 bases remained unmatched. Looked up from germline, CDR1 is LGHNA and CDR2 is YNFKEQ. The CDR3 covers 17 residues. The CDR3 loop reads CASSQDPASGRGYEQYF. The CDR3 region has the DNA TGTGCCAGCAGCCAAGACCCGGCTAGCGGGAGGGGCTATGAGCAGTACTTC.